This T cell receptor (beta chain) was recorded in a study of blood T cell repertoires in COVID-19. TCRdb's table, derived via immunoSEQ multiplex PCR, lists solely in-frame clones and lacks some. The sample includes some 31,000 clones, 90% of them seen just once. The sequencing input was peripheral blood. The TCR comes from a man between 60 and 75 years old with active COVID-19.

CDR3 sequence: CASSTGTSFYNEQFF. CDR3 nucleotides: TGTGCCAGCAGCACCGGGACTAGCTTCTACAATGAGCAGTTCTTC. V gene TRBV7-9 combines with J gene TRBJ2-1; 9 bases are a match to TRBD2. The germline V gene has CDR1 SEHNR and CDR2 FQNEAQ (reference sequence). This CDR3 contains 15 residues. V lost 5 bases and J lost 3; bases outside the gene matches: 5.